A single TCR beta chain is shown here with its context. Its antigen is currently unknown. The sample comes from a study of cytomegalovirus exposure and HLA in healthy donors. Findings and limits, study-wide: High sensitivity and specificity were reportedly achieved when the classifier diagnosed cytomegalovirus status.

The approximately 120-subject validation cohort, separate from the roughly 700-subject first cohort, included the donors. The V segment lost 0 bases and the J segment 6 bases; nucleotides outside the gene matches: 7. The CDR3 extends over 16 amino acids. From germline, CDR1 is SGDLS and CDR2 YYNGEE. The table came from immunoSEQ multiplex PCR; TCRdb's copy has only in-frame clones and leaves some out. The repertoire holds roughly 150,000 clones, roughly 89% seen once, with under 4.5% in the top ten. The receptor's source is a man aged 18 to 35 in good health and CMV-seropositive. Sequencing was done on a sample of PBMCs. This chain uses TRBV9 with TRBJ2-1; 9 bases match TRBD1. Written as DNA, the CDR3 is TGTGCCAGCAGCGTAGAGAGGGGACAGGGTCTCAATGAGCAGTTCTTC. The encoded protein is CASSVERGQGLNEQFF.